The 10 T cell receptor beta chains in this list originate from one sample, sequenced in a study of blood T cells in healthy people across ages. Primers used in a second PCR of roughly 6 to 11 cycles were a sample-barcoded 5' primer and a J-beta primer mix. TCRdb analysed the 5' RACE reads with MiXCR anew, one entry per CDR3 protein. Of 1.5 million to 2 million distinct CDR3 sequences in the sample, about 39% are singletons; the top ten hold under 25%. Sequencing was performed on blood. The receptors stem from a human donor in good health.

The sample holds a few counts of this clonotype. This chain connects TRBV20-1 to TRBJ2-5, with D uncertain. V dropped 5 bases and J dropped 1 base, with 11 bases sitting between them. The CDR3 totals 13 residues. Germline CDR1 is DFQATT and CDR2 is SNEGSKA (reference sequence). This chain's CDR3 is CSAAVDVQETQYF. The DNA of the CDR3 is TGCAGTGCTGCTGTGGACGTCCAAGAGACCCAGTACTTC.

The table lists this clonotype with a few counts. The CDR3 nucleotides read TGCAGCGTTGAAGCTAGCGGGGCGGAGACCCAGTACTTC. It specifies CSVEASGAETQYF. The genes are TRBV29-1 and TRBJ2-5; 9 nucleotides agree with TRBD2. CDR3 size: 13 residues. Germline values: CDR1 SQVTM, CDR2 ANQGSEA. V gave up 1 base and J gave up 5 bases; unmatched junction bases: 2.

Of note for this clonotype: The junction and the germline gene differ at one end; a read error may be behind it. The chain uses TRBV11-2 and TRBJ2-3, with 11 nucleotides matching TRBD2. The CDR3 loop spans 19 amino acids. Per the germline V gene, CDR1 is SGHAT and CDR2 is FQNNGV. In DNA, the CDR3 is TGCGCCAGCAGCTATAACCCCGGGCTAGCGGGGGGCGGGGGAGATACGCAGTATTTT. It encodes CASSYNPGLAGGGGDTQYF.

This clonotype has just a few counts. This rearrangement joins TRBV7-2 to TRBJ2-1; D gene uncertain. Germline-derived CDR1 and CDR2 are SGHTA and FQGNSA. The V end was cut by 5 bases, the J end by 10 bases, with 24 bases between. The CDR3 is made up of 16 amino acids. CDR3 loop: CASSGRGQSGNYEQFF. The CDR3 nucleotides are TGTGCCAGCAGCGGAAGAGGCCAGTCAGGCAACTACGAGCAGTTCTTC.

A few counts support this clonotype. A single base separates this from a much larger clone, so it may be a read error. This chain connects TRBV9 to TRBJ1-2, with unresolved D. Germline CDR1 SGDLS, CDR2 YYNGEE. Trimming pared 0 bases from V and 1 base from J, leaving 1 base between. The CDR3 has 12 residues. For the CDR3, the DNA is TGTGCCAGCAGCGTAGTTAACTATGGCTACACCTTC. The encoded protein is CASSVVNYGYTF.

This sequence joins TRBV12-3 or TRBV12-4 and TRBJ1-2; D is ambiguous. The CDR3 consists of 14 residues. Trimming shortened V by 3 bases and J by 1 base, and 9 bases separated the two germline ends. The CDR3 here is CASSFAGGNYGYTF. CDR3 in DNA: TGTGCCAGCAGTTTCGCGGGTGGTAACTATGGCTACACCTTC.

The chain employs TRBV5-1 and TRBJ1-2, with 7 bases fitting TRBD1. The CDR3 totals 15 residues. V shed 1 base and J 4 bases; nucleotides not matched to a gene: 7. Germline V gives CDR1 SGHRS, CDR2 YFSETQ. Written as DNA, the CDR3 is TGCGCCAGCAGCTTGCAGGGGGAAGGAACCTATGGCTACACCTTC. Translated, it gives CASSLQGEGTYGYTF.

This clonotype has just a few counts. CDR3 loop: CASSLDRRSTDTQYF. Here the CDR3 DNA reads TGCGCCAGCAGCTTGGATAGACGGAGCACAGATACGCAGTATTTT. This chain links TRBV5-1 with TRBJ2-3, with D unclear. With 0 bases removed from V and 0 bases from J, the gap between germline ends came to 8 bases. Per germline, CDR1 SGHRS and CDR2 YFSETQ. The CDR3 consists of 15 residues.

The CDR3 here is CSASLVIGETQYF. CDR3 sequence (DNA): TGCAGTGCTAGTTTGGTGATAGGAGAGACCCAGTACTTC. This chain links TRBV20-1 with TRBJ2-5; D unresolved. This CDR3 has 13 residues. Germline lookup yields CDR1 DFQATT and CDR2 SNEGSKA (reference sequence). Trimming removed 3 bases from V and 4 bases from J, with 12 bases in between.

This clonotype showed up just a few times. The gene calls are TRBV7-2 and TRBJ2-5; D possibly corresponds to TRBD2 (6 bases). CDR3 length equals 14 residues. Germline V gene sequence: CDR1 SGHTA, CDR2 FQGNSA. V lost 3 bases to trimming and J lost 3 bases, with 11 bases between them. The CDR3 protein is CASSFMGGKETQYF. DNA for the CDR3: TGTGCCAGCAGCTTCATGGGGGGAAAAGAGACCCAGTACTTC.